This T cell receptor beta chain comes out of a study of patients and donors after allogeneic stem cell transplantation. V lost 7 bases and J lost 4; bases outside the gene matches: 18. Germline V CDR1 and CDR2: SGHAT, FQNNGV. The CDR3 has 17 residues. This clonotype came up a few times. TCRdb called the RT-PCR reads again in MiXCR, with one record for every CDR3 protein. The table includes roughly 880,000 distinct CDR3 sequences, roughly 18% detected once. This sequence was found in a human donor who was either an allogeneic HSCT recipient or a stem cell or donor lymphocyte infusion donor (not recorded which). It is not recorded whose cells these are; they may come from a transplant donor. V and J are TRBV11-2 and TRBJ2-5; TRBD2 matches 7 bases. Sequencing was done on a sample of blood, either unsorted or a sorted T cell fraction (not recorded which). CDR3 sequence (DNA): TGTGCCAGCACCCGGAATCCTGCGCGGGGGTCTCGAGAGACCCAGTACTTC. Translating gives CASTRNPARGSRETQYF.